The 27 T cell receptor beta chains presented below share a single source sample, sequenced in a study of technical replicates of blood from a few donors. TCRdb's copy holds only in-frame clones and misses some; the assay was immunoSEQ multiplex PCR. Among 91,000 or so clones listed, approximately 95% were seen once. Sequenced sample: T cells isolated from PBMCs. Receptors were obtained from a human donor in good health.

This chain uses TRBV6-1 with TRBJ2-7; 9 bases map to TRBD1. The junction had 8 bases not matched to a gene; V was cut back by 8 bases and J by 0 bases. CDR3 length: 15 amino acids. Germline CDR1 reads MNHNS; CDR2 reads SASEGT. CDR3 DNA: TGTGCCAGCCCAAGCCCACAGGGGGCCTCCTACGAGCAGTACTTC. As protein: CASPSPQGASYEQYF.

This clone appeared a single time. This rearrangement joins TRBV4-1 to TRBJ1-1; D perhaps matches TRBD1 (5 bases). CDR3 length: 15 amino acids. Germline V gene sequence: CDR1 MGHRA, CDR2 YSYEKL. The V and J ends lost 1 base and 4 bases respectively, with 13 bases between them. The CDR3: CASSQAGLGGTEAFF. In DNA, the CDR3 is TGCGCCAGCAGCCAAGCTGGTCTGGGGGGCACTGAAGCTTTCTTT.

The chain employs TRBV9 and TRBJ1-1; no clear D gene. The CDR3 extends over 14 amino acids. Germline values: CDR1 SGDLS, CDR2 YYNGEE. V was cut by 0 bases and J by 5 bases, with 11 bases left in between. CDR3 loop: CASSVAVVGTEAFF. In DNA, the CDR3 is TGTGCCAGCAGCGTAGCTGTGGTCGGGACTGAAGCTTTCTTT.

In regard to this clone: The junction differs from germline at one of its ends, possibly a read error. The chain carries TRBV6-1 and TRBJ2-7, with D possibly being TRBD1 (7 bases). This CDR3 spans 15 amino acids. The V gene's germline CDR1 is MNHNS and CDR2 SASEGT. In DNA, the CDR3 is TGTGCCAGCAGTGAAATCAGGGGGGACTCCGACGAGCAGTACTTC. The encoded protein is CASSEIRGDSDEQYF.

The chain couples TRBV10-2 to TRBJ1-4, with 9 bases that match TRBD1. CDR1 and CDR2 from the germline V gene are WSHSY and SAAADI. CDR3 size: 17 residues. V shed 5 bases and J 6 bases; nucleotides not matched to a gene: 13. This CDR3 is CASSRSQGAIRYEKLFF. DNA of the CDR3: TGCGCCAGCAGTCGGTCACAGGGGGCGATCCGATATGAAAAACTGTTTTTT.

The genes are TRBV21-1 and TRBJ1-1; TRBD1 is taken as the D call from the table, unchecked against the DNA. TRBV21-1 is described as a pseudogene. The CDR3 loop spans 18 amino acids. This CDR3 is CASSKALGGSGMNTEAFF. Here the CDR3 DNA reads TGTGCCAGCAGCAAAGCGCTAGGGGGATCGGGAATGAACACTGAAGCTTTCTTT.

In DNA, the CDR3 is TGCAGCGCCCCAAGCGGGAGGTACTTCAATGAGCAGTTCTTC. The encoded protein is CSAPSGRYFNEQFF. V is TRBV29-1 and J is TRBJ2-1; 9 bases map to TRBD2. Germline loops: CDR1 SQVTM, CDR2 ANQGSEA. This CDR3 is 14 amino acids long. V shed 7 bases and J 6 bases; nucleotides not matched to a gene: 10.

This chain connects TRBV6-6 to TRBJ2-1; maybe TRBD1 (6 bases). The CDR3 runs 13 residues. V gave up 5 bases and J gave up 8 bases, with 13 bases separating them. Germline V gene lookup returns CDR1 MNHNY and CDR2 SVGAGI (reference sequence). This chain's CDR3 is CASSQGTTHEQFF. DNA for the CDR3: TGTGCCAGCAGTCAGGGGACAACCCATGAGCAGTTCTTC.

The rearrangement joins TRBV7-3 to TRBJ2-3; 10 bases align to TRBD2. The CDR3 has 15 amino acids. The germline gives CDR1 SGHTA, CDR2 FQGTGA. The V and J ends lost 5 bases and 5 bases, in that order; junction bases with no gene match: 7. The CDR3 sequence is CASSLSGGARDTQYF. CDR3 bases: TGTGCCAGCAGCCTCAGCGGGGGGGCCCGAGATACGCAGTATTTT.

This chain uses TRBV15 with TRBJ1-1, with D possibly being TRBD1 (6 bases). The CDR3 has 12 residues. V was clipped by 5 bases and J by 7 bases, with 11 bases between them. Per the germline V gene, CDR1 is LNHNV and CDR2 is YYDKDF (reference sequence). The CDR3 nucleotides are TGTGCCACCAGCGAAGGGGGTCGTGAAGCTTTCTTT. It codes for CATSEGGREAFF. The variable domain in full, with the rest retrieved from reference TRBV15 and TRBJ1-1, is DAMVIQNPRYQVTQFGKPVTLSCSQTLNHNVMYWYQQKSSQAPKLLFHYYDKDFNNEADTPDNFQSRRPNTSFCFLDIRSPGLGDTAMYLCATSEGGREAFFGQGTRLTVV.

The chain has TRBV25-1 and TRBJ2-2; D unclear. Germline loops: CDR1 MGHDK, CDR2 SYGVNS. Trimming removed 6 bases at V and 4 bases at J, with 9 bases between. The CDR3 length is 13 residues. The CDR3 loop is CASSPGITGELFF. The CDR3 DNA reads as TGTGCCAGCAGCCCAGGAATCACCGGGGAGCTGTTTTTT.

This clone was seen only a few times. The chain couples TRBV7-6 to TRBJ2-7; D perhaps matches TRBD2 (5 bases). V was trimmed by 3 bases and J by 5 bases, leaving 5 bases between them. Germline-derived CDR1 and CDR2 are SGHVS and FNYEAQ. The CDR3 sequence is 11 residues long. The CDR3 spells CASSLGDEQYF. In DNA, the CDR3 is TGTGCCAGCAGCTTGGGAGACGAGCAGTACTTC.

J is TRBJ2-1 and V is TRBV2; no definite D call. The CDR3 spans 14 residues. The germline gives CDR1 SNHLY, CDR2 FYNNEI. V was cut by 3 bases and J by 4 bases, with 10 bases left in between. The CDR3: CASSDVYPYNEQFF. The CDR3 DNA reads TGTGCCAGCAGTGATGTCTATCCATACAATGAGCAGTTCTTC.

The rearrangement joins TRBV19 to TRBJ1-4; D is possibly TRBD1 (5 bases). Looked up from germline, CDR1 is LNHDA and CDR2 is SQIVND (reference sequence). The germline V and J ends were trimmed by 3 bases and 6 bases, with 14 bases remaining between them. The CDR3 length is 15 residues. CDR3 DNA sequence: TGTGCCAGTAGTATGTGGGGGGAAAGGGATGAAAAACTGTTTTTT. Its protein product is CASSMWGERDEKLFF. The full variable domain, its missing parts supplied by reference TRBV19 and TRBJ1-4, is DGGITQSPKYLFRKEGQNVTLSCEQNLNHDAMYWYRQDPGQGLRLIYYSQIVNDFQKGDIAEGYSVSREKKESFPLTVTSAQKNPTAFYLCASSMWGERDEKLFFGSGTQLSVL.

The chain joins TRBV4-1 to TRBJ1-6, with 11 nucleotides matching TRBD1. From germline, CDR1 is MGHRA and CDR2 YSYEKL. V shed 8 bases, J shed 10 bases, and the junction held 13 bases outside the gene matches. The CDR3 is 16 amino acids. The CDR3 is CASGYIGQGARSPLHF. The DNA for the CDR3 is TGCGCCAGCGGGTATATCGGACAGGGGGCGCGATCACCCCTCCACTTT.

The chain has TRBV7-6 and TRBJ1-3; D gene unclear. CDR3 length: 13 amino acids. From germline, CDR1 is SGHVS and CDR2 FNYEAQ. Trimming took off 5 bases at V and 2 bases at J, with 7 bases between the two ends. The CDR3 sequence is CASSATAGNTIYF. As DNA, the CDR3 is TGTGCCAGCAGCGCAACTGCTGGAAACACCATATATTTT.

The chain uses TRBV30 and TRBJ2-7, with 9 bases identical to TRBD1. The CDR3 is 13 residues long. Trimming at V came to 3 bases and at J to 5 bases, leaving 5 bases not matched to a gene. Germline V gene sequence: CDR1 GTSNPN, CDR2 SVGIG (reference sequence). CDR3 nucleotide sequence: TGTGCCTGGAGCCGGGACAGGGTACACGAGCAGTACTTC. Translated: CAWSRDRVHEQYF. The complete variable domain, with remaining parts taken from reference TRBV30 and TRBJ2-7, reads SQTIHQWPATLVQPVGSPLSLECTVEGTSNPNLYWYRQAAGRGLQLLFYSVGIGQISSEVPQNLSASRPQDRQFILSSKKLLLSDSGFYLCAWSRDRVHEQYFGPGTRLTVT.

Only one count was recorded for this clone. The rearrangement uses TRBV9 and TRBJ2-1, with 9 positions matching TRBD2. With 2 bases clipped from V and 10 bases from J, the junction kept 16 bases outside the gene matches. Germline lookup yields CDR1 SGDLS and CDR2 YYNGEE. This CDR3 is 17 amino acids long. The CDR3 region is CASSVYWGLAPSDEQFF. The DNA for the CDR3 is TGTGCCAGCAGCGTCTACTGGGGACTAGCACCTTCGGACGAGCAGTTCTTC.

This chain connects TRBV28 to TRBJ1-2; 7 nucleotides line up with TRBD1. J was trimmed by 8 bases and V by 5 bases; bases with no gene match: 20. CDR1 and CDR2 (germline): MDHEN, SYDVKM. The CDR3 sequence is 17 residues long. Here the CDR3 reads CASSTRGVVGQAPGYTF. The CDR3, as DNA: TGTGCCAGCAGTACACGGGGTGTTGTTGGACAGGCACCCGGCTACACCTTC.

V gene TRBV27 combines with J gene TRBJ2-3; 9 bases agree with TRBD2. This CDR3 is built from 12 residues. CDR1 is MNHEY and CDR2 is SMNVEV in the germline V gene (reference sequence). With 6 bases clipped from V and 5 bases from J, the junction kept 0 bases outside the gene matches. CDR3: CASRTSGDTQYF. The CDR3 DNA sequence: TGTGCCAGCAGGACTAGCGGAGATACGCAGTATTTT.

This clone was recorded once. CDR3 nucleotide sequence: TGCGCCAGCAGTGGGGGGCTTTGGGCGGACACTGAAGCTTTCTTT. Protein sequence: CASSGGLWADTEAFF. The rearrangement links TRBV10-2 to TRBJ1-1; D possibly corresponds to TRBD1 (6 bases). The germline gives CDR1 WSHSY, CDR2 SAAADI. V dropped 4 bases and J dropped 3 bases, with 15 bases sitting between them. The CDR3 consists of 15 residues.

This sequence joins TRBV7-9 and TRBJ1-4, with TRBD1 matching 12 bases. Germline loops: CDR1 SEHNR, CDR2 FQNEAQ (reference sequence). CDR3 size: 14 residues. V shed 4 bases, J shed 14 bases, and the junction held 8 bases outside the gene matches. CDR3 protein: CASSSSGTGGGLFF. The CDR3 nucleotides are TGTGCCAGCAGCTCGAGCGGGACAGGGGGCGGGCTGTTTTTT.

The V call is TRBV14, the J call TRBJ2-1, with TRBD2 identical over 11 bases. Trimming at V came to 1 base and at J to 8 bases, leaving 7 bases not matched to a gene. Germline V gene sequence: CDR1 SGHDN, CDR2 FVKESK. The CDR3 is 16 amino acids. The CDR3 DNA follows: TGTGCCAGCAGCCAAGCTCCGGGACTAGCGGCCCATGAGCAGTTCTTC. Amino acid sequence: CASSQAPGLAAHEQFF.

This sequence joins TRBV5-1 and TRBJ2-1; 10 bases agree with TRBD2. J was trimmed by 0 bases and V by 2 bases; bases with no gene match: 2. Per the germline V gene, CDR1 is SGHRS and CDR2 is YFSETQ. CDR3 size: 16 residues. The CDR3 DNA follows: TGCGCCAGCAGCTTCCTAGCGGGGGCCTCCTACAATGAGCAGTTCTTC. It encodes CASSFLAGASYNEQFF. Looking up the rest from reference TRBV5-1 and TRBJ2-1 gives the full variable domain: KAGVTQTPRYLIKTRGQQVTLSCSPISGHRSVSWYQQTPGQGLQFLFEYFSETQRNKGNFPGRFSGRQFSNSRSEMNVSTLELGDSALYLCASSFLAGASYNEQFFGPGTRLTVL.

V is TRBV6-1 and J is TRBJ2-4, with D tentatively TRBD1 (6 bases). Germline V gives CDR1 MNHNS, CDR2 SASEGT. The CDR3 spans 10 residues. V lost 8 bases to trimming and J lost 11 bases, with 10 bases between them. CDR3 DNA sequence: TGTGCCAGCTCGAGGGGGTTTCAGTACTTC. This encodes CASSRGFQYF.

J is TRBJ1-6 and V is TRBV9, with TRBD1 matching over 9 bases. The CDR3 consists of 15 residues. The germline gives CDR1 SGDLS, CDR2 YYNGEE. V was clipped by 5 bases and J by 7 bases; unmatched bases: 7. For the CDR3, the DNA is TGTGCCAGCAGAAGGGGGACAGGGAAGAATTCACCCCTCCACTTT. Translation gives CASRRGTGKNSPLHF.

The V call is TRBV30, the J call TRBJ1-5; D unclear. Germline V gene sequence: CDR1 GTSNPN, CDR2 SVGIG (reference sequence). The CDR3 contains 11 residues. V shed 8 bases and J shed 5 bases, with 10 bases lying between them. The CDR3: CAPPQDQPQHF. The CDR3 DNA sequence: TGTGCCCCCCCCCAGGATCAGCCCCAGCATTTT.